Only a few counts were recorded for the clone carrying this T cell receptor beta chain. The antigen is not known. The sample is drawn from a study of beta chain features in type 1 diabetes. Regarding the study as a whole: Any HLA-type effect on TCRB rearrangement remained unresolved here. Among all four CD4+ subsets, Type 1 diabetes patients had TCRB CDR3s that were moderately but significantly shorter.

The CDR3 contains 16 residues. The germline CDR1 and CDR2 sequences are SGHNT and YYREEE (reference sequence). Deletions cut 4 bases from V and 5 bases from J, with 21 bases between. cDNA synthesis used the whole RNA isolate, giving expressed TCRB sequences. Sequenced by immunoSEQ multiplex PCR; TCRdb stores in-frame clones only, minus some. The sample includes hundreds of thousands of clones, 13% to 15% of them seen just once. V gene TRBV5-4 combines with J gene TRBJ1-2; a weak D match, TRBD1 (5 bases). This clonotype was sampled from a man under 40 in good health. Sequenced: central memory CD4+ T cells from blood. CDR3 DNA: TGTGCCAGCAGCCCCGCTGACAGAGACTATCTTTATGGCTACACCTTC. Translated, it gives CASSPADRDYLYGYTF.